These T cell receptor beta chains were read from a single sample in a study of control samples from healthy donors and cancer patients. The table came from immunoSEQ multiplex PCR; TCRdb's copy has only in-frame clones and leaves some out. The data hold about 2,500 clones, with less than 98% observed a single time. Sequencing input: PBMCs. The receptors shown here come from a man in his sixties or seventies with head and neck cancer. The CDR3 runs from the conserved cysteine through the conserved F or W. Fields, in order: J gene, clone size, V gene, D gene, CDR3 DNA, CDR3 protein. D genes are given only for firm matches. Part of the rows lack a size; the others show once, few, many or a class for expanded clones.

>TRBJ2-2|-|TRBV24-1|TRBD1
TGTGCCACCAGTGACCCCGGGACAGGGGGAACCGGGGAGCTGTTTTTT
CATSDPGTGGTGELFF
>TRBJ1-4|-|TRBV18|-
TGTGCCAGCTCACCACGCAGGACTAATGAAAAACTGTTTTTT
CASSPRRTNEKLFF
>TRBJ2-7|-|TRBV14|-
TGTGCCAGCAGCCAAGAGCCCCAGGTCTTCTCAAGGGAGCAGTACTTC
CASSQEPQVFSREQYF
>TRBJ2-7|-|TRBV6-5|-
TGTGCCAGCAGTAAGGGCTACGAGCAGTACTTC
CASSKGYEQYF
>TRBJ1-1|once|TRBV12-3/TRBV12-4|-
TGTGCCAGTGGCGACGGGGGAAACACTGAAGCTTTCTTT
CASGDGGNTEAFF
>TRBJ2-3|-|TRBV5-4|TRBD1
TGTGCCAGCAGCTGGGGGGGGACAGGGACCACAGATACGCAGTATTTT
CASSWGGTGTTDTQYF
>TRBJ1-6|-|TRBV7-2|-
TGTGCCAGCAGCTTAGCGCCGTATAATTCACCCCTCCACTTT
CASSLAPYNSPLHF
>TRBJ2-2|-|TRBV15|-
TGTGCCACCAGCAGAGCCGGCGGGACCGGGGAGCTGTTTTTT
CATSRAGGTGELFF
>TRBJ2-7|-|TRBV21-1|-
TGTGCCAGCAGCCAGGGACAGGACCTCTCCGAGCAGTACTTC
CASSQGQDLSEQYF
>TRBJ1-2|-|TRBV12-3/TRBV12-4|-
TGTGCCAGCAGCGGTGGTTGGGCTTATGGCTACACCTTC
CASSGGWAYGYTF
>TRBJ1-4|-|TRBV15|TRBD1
TGTGCCACCAGCAGATGGACAGGGGCAAACGAAAAACTGTTTTTT
CATSRWTGANEKLFF
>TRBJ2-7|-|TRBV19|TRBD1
TGTGCCAGTAGCACTCGACAGGGGTCGTACGAGCAGTACTTC
CASSTRQGSYEQYF